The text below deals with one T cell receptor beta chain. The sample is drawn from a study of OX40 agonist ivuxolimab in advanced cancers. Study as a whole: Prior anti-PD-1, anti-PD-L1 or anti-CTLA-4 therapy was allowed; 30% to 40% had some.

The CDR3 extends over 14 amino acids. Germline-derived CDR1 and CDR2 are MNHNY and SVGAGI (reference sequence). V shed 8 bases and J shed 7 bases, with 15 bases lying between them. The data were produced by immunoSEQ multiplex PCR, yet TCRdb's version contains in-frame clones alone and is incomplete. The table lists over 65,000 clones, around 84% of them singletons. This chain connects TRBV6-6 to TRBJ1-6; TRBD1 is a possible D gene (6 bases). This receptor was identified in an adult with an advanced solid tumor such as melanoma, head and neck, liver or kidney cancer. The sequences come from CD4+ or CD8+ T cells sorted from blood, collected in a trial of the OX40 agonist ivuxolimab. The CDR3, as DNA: TGTGCCAGCGGCCGGGACAAGGTGAATTCACCCCTCCACTTT. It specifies CASGRDKVNSPLHF.